The sequence of this TCR beta chain was determined in a study of T cell responses to AZD1222 COVID-19 vaccine. Study-wide results and caveats: The donor cohort was predominantly white British with a female majority, and clonal diversity may have been underestimated. Reportedly, nearly half of unique spike TCRs recognized epitopes outside B.1.351/B.1.1.7 mutations.

A word on this clone: The antigen is not known.

Germline V gene lookup returns CDR1 MNHEY and CDR2 SVGEGT. This CDR3 region has 16 residues. V shed 6 bases and J 11 bases; nucleotides not matched to a gene: 16. Method: immunoSEQ multiplex PCR; TCRdb's copy keeps in-frame clones and lacks some. The profile shows roughly 130,000 clones, 80% to 90% of them singletons. This TCR was sampled from an adult in good health. This chain joins TRBV6-2 or TRBV6-3 and TRBJ1-4; TRBD1 agrees at 9 bases. Sequences were derived from peripheral blood, sampled on day 0 of AZD1222 vaccination. The CDR3 loop reads CASSTTTGGAWGKLFF. CDR3 bases: TGTGCCAGCAGCACCACCACAGGGGGCGCGTGGGGGAAACTGTTTTTT.